Each of the 8 T cell receptor beta chains below was sequenced from the same sample in a study of CD8+CD57+ T cells in acquired aplastic anemia. The TCR beta profiling, which covered VDJ combination and CDR3 sequence, was carried out using genomic DNA as the template. TCRdb called the reads again in MiXCR, with one record for every CDR3 protein. The repertoire holds approximately 200,000 distinct CDR3 sequences, with 64% as singletons. Material: sorted CD4+, CD8+, or CD8+CD57+ T cells (not recorded which) from PBMCs. The receptors were gathered from a human donor with severe aplastic anemia or a healthy control (not recorded which).

Worth noting for this clonotype: An end of the junction does not agree with germline; a read error may underlie this. The chain is built from TRBV7-9 and TRBJ2-1; D is perhaps TRBD2 (6 bases). The CDR3 is 15 residues long. Germline loops: CDR1 SEHNR, CDR2 FQNEAQ (reference sequence). CDR3 coding DNA: TGTGCCAGCAGCTTAGCGCGGGGCGACTACAATGAGCGGTTCTTC. This gives the protein CASSLARGDYNERFF.

This chain joins TRBV20-1 and TRBJ1-6, with TRBD1 identical over 10 bases. The CDR3 runs to 16 residues. From germline, CDR1 is DFQATT and CDR2 SNEGSKA (reference sequence). The V segment lost 0 bases and the J segment 6 bases; nucleotides outside the gene matches: 5. CDR3 sequence: CSARELWDRGNSPLHF. CDR3 coding DNA: TGCAGTGCTAGAGAGCTGTGGGACAGGGGTAATTCACCCCTCCACTTT.

This clonotype has a count of ten or more. The V gene is TRBV7-6, the J gene TRBJ2-7; the match to TRBD2 covers 7 bases. Trimming removed 4 bases from V and 0 bases from J; junction bases left unmatched: 6. Germline-derived CDR1 and CDR2 are SGHVS and FNYEAQ. The CDR3 has 15 amino acids. The CDR3 loop is CASSSGWGGSYEQYF. As DNA, the CDR3 is TGTGCCAGCAGCTCCGGCTGGGGGGGCTCCTACGAGCAGTACTTC.

This sequence joins TRBV9 and TRBJ2-7, with a tentative D call TRBD2 (6 bases). The CDR3 contains 13 residues. CDR1 SGDLS and CDR2 YYNGEE come from the germline V gene. Trimming shortened V by 3 bases and J by 5 bases, and 12 bases separated the two germline ends. The CDR3, as DNA: TGTGCCAGCAGCGCAAGATGGGGGGACGAGCAGTACTTC. Translation: CASSARWGDEQYF.

This clonotype came up many times. The chain links TRBV6-2 or TRBV6-3 to TRBJ2-7; 7 nucleotides line up with TRBD1. In germline, CDR1 is MNHEY, CDR2 SVGEGT. The J segment lost 3 bases and the V segment lost 0 bases, leaving 8 bases of the junction unmatched. The CDR3 contains 16 residues. The CDR3 reads CASSYSWDRGDYEQYF. CDR3 nucleotides: TGTGCCAGCAGTTACTCCTGGGACAGAGGCGACTACGAGCAGTACTTC.

The table lists this clonotype with many counts. V usage is TRBV6-6 and J usage is TRBJ1-3, with D possibly being TRBD1 (6 bases). Germline V gene sequence: CDR1 MNHNY, CDR2 SVGAGI (reference sequence). Between the trimmed V and J ends, which lost 4 bases and 3 bases, there was a span of 10 bases. The length of the CDR3 is 14 residues. This chain's CDR3 is CASSLPDSGNTIYF. CDR3 coding DNA: TGTGCCAGCAGTTTGCCGGACAGTGGAAACACCATATATTTT.

This chain joins TRBV7-9 and TRBJ2-1; D gene uncertain. V was pared by 5 bases and J by 1 base, with 27 bases between. Germline CDR1 SEHNR, CDR2 FQNEAQ (reference sequence). The CDR3 has 20 amino acids. The CDR3 reads CASSTRLIPPNRVSYNEQFF. CDR3 DNA sequence: TGTGCCAGCAGCACCAGACTGATCCCCCCAAACCGAGTGTCCTACAATGAGCAGTTCTTC.

The chain recombines TRBV10-3 with TRBJ2-7; 12 positions agree with TRBD2. Germline V gene sequence: CDR1 ENHRY, CDR2 SYGVKD. Trimming removed 10 bases from V and 6 bases from J; junction bases left unmatched: 10. This CDR3 comprises 14 residues. Here the CDR3 DNA reads TGTGCCAGCAGCCCACGGACTAGCGGGGTCGAGCAGTACTTC. The encoded protein is CASSPRTSGVEQYF.